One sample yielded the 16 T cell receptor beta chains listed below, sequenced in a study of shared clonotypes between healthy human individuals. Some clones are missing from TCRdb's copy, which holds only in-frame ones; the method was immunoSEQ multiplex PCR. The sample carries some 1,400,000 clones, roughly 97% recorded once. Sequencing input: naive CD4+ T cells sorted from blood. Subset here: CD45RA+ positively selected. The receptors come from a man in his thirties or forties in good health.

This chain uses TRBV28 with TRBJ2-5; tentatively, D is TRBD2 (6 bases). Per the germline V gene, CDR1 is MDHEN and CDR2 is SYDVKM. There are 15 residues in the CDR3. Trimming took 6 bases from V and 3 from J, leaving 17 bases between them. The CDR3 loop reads CASSSRRGWEETQYF. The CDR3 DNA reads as TGTGCCAGCAGCAGCCGGAGGGGCTGGGAAGAGACCCAGTACTTC.

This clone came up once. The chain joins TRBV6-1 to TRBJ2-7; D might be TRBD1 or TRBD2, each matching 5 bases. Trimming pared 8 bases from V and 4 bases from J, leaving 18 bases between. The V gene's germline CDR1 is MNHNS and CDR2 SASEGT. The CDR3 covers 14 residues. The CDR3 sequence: CASSQEGRTYEQYF. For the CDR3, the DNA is TGTGCCAGCTCTCAAGAGGGGAGAACTTACGAGCAGTACTTC.

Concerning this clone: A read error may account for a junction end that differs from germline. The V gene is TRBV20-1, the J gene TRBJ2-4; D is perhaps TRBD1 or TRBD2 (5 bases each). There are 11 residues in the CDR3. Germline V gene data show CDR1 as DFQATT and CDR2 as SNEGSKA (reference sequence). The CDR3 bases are TGCAGTGCTAGGGGGACGCGTTCCTTTGCCTTC. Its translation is CSARGTRSFAF.

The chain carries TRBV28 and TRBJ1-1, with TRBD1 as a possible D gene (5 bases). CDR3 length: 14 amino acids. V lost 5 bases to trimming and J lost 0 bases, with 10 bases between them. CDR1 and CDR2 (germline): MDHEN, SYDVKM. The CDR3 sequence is CASSPGGVNTEAFF. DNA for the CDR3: TGTGCCAGCAGTCCCGGGGGGGTGAACACTGAAGCTTTCTTT.

CDR3 in amino acids: CASSLMIGTGGNEQFF. As DNA, the CDR3 is TGTGCCAGCAGCCTCATGATAGGGACAGGTGGAAATGAGCAGTTCTTC. The chain is built from TRBV9 and TRBJ2-1; 8 positions match TRBD1. The CDR3 has 16 residues. The germline V gene has CDR1 SGDLS and CDR2 YYNGEE. V trimming: 4 bases; J trimming: 7 bases; junction bases outside the gene matches: 13.

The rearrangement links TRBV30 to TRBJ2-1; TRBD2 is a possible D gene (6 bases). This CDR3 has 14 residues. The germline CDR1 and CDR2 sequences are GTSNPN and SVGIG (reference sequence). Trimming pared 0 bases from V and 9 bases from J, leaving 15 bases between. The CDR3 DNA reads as TGTGCCTGGAGTGTTGGGAGGCTTCATGGTGAGCAGTTCTTC. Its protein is CAWSVGRLHGEQFF.

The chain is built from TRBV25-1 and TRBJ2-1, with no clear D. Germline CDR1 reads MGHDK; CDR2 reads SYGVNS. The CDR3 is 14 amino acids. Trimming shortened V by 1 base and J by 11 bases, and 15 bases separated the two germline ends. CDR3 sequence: CASSESWPLGKQFF. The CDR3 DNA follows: TGTGCCAGCAGTGAATCCTGGCCCCTTGGAAAGCAGTTCTTC. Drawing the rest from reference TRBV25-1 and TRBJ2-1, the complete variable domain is EADIYQTPRYLVIGTGKKITLECSQTMGHDKMYWYQQDPGMELHLIHYSYGVNSTEKGDLSSESTVSRIRTEHFPLTLESARPSHTSQYLCASSESWPLGKQFFGPGTRLTVL.

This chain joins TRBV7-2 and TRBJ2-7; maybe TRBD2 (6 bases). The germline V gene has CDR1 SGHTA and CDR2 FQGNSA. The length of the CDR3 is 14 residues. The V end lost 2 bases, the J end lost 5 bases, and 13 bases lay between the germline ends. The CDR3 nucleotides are TGTGCCAGCAGCTTATTACTAGCAAACAACGAGCAGTACTTC. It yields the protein CASSLLLANNEQYF. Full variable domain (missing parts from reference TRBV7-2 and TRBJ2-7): GAGVSQSPSNKVTEKGKDVELRCDPISGHTALYWYRQSLGQGLEFLIYFQGNSAPDKSGLPSDRFSAERTGGSVSTLTIQRTQQEDSAVYLCASSLLLANNEQYFGPGTRLTVT.

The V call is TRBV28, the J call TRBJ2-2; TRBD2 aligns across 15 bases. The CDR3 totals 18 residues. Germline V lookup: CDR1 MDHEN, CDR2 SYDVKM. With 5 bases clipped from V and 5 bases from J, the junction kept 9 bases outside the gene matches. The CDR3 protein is CASSPGLAGGPGTGELFF. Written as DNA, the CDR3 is TGTGCCAGCAGTCCCGGACTAGCGGGAGGGCCGGGGACCGGGGAGCTGTTTTTT.

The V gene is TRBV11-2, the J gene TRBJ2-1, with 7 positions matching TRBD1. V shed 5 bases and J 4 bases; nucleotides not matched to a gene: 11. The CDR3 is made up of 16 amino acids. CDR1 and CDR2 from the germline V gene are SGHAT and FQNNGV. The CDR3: CASSPSGTATYNEQFF. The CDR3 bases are TGTGCCAGCAGCCCATCCGGGACAGCGACATACAATGAGCAGTTCTTC.

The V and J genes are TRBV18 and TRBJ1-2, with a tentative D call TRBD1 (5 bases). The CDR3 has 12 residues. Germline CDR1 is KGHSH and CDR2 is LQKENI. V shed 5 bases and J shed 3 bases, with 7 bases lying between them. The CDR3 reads CASSGGDYGYTF. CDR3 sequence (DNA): TGTGCCAGCTCAGGGGGAGACTATGGCTACACCTTC.

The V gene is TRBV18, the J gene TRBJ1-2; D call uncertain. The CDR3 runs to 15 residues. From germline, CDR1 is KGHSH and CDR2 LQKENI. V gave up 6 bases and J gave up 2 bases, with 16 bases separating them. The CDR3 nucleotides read TGTGCCAGCTCCCCCCCCACTGCGGTAAACTATGGCTACACCTTC. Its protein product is CASSPPTAVNYGYTF.

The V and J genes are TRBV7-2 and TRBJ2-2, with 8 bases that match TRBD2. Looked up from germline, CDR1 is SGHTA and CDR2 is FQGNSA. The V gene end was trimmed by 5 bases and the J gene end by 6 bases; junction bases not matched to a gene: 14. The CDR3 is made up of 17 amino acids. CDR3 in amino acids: CASSPRSGSPGAGELFF. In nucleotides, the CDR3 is TGTGCCAGCAGCCCGAGGAGCGGGAGCCCTGGCGCCGGGGAGCTGTTTTTT. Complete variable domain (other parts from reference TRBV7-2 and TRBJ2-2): GAGVSQSPSNKVTEKGKDVELRCDPISGHTALYWYRQSLGQGLEFLIYFQGNSAPDKSGLPSDRFSAERTGGSVSTLTIQRTQQEDSAVYLCASSPRSGSPGAGELFFGEGSRLTVL.

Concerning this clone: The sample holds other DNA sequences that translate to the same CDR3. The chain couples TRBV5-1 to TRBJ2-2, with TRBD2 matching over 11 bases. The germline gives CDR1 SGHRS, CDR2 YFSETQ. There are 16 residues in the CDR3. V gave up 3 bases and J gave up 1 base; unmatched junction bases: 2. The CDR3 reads CASSSGLAGNTGELFF. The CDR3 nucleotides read TGCGCCAGCAGCTCTGGACTAGCGGGGAACACCGGGGAGCTGTTTTTT.

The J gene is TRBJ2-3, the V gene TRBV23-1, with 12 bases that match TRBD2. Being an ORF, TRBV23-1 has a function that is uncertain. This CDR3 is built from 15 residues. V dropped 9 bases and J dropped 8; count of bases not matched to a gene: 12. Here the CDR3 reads CARETSGRCCVTQYF. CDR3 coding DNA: TGCGCCAGGGAGACTAGCGGGAGATGTTGCGTTACGCAGTATTTT.

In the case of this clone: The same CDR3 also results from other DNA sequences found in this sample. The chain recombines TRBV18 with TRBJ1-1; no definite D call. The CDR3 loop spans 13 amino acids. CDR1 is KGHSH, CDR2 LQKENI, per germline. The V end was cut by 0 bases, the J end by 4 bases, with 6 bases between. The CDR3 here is CASSPPSSTEAFF. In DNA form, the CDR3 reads TGTGCCAGCTCACCACCTTCGAGCACTGAAGCTTTCTTT.